This TCR beta chain was sequenced during a study of cytomegalovirus exposure and HLA in healthy donors (dated by TCRdb to 2015 to 2018). As for the study more broadly: In an earlier analysis of under 750 of the donors, 276 Gb of sequence data and 90 million to 130 million unique TCR beta sequences from about 179 million T cells were reported. The study used immunosequencing to profile the T cell repertoires of hundreds of subjects and linked those repertoires to cytomegalovirus serostatus. All discovery cohort repertoires had been generated using a single sequencing platform. The number of typed donors differed by locus: about 620-640 for A, B, C, DRB1 and DQB1; some 500 for DQA1; 606 for DPA1; and some 430 for DPB1. Among about 400 genotyped donors of the cohort, an average of about 240,000 unique TCR beta nucleotide sequences was sequenced per donor, of which roughly 17% were non-productive. About five DR-DQ haplotypes were treated as single units for association and clustering because of strong linkage in the cohort. A later analysis re-analyzed previously published TCR beta repertoires from 660 or so donors and added high-resolution HLA genotyping to study TCR occurrence patterns. Along with the roughly 610-subject first cohort, a separate validation cohort of over a hundred different subjects was used. Of the roughly 410 genotyped donors, 80% to 90% were placed in the genetic ancestry cluster associated with self-reported Caucasian donors. Rather than using new phenotypic data, the later analysis identified candidate immune exposures from TCR beta sequences and from how often those sequences occurred across donors. Approximately 330 gigabases of sequencing data and 75 million to 85 million unique TCR sequences made up an early release that covered about 640 HLA-typed donors. To predict cytomegalovirus infection status, the study brought together high-throughput TCR immunosequencing, statistical association of individual TCRs with disease status, and machine learning. A later genetic analysis used genome-wide SNP genotypes for about 60% of the roughly 700 donors, treating that subset as a discovery cohort. Alongside the repertoire data, information on donor age, sex, ethnicity and CMV serostatus was compiled. The aim of the study was to test whether cataloging public T cell receptors could identify signatures of past pathogen exposure. HLA typing included class I and class II loci at four-digit resolution. An earlier analysis of about 600 of the donors used high-throughput TCR beta sequencing to judge whether each TCR beta V gene segment behaved as functional or pseudogenic.

A remark on this clone: It has no known antigen specificity. Per-base quality was not reported, and no clone a single base away is much larger than it.

The germline V end is reduced by 1 base and the J end by 5 bases; junction bases left unmatched: 8. The CDR3 starts with the cysteine, ends with the phenylalanine, and has 16 residues. Solely the CDR3 DNA is kept, with 48 bases framed from the first base. Reading the germline V gene (reference sequence) gives CDR1 LNHNV and CDR2 YYDKDF. The cohort comprised hundreds of healthy bone marrow donors. At the time of sampling, all cohort members were nominally healthy, though unrecorded immune exposures were likely present. The donor tested CMV seropositive and was one of the 289 seropositive cohort members. Every donor gave a peripheral blood sample, and the peripheral blood mononuclear cells from that sample were used for TCR beta sequencing. Genomic DNA was extracted from the blood cell samples with the Qiagen DNeasy Blood Extraction Kit. Library prep was done by the immunoSEQ multiplex PCR assay. For the multiplex PCR, a mixture combining 60 forward primers for TCR Vbeta segments and 13 reverse primers for TCR Jbeta segments was used. The CDR3 region of rearranged TCR beta genes was amplified from genomic DNA by a multiplex PCR assay. Amplified TCR beta libraries were sequenced as 87-base-pair reads on the Illumina HiSeq System. Turning to the authors' computational methods: Across the 670 or so repertoires, a later analysis counted around 80 million unique TCR beta chains, around 10 million of which were shared by at least two donors. Raw reads were error-corrected and collapsed into unique sequences with a nearest-neighbor algorithm that merged closely related sequences to remove PCR and sequencing errors. CDR3 sequences were aligned to IMGT reference sequences to assign V, D and J gene segments. Each retained sequence needed at least a six-nucleotide match to both a V gene segment and a J gene segment. Rearrangements were called productive when the CDR3 lacked stop codons and stayed in frame with V and J; all others were non-productive. CDR3 was defined by IMGT convention, running from the second conserved V-encoded cysteine to the conserved J-encoded phenylalanine. In an earlier analysis of around 570 of the donors, sequences lacking an unambiguous match to a single V gene segment were excluded. In an earlier analysis of approximately 610 of the donors, V segments were called functional above 56.7% productive rearrangements and were called segregating when the between-donor standard deviation exceeded 5%. A statistical classification framework was developed to diagnose cytomegalovirus status using the catalog of TCR beta chain sequences. V and J gene assignment, in a later analysis, came from comparing TCR nucleotide sequences with IMGT/GENE-DB human TR gene sequences. Using the TCRdist pipeline, a later analysis assigned CDR3 sequences along with most-parsimonious VDJ recombination scenarios. A later analysis defined each TCR beta chain by its CDR3 amino acid sequence plus V-gene family, and excluded reads lacking a unique V-gene family. As a way to deal with suspected cross-contamination and a sequencing artifact, a later analysis dropped over 550 nucleotide sequences that were highly shared and had low generation probability. In a later analysis, a clonal expansion index for each public chain was calculated from normalized within-repertoire ranks of inferred template counts. Generation probabilities in a later analysis came from a VDJ recombination model fitted to out-of-frame rearrangements, and those results were checked against IGoR. A later analysis scored TCR-TCR, TCR-HLA and TCR-CMV co-occurrence with hypergeometric tests, applying a repertoire-size bias correction to TCR pairs. To estimate false discovery rates, a later analysis permuted the HLA or CMV assignments 20 times. A later analysis grouped co-occurring TCRs with DBSCAN, adding TCRdist sequence similarity when clustering within HLA-allele-positive subsets. Repertoires with fewer than 30,000 or more than 120,000 public chains, plus five repertoires with anomalous nucleotide sharing, were excluded from co-occurrence clustering. TCRdb took this table from immuneACCESS and kept in-frame rearrangements with V and J called. Such tables lack part of the clones; where checked against another copy, unresolved V genes explain under half of the gap, and the rest is unexplained. V and J calls and clone size follow that table, whereas D and trimming were derived from the DNA. The sample includes about 84,000 clones, with just under 80% observed a single time. The ten top clones hold around 2.5% of the sample.

Results and caveats for the whole study, not just this receptor: Because the 87-base-pair reads could not distinguish some IMGT-functional V segments, including TRBV6-2 and TRBV6-3, those segments were excluded. In a later analysis, HLA-associated TCR beta chains showed more clonal expansion and lower generation probabilities than non-associated chains that were equally common. According to a later analysis, parvovirus B19, influenza, CMV and Epstein-Barr virus appeared linked to several top co-occurrence clusters. Cytomegalovirus status was reported to be diagnosed by the classifier with high specificity and sensitivity in both the original and validation cohorts. Only TCR beta chains were sequenced in this cohort, and the absence of alpha or paired-chain data limited detectable features. A cluster of highly shared sequence variants was judged likely to be a technical artifact of the sequencing pipeline. At a false discovery rate of 0.05, a later analysis linked under 20,000 TCR beta sequences to specific HLA alleles. Immune exposure information for the cohort was limited to CMV serostatus. HLA typing was unavailable for some donors at each locus, so association tests used only the typed subset. In a later genetic analysis, a missense DCLRE1C variant was associated with V-gene and J-gene trimming of TCR beta chains, and the association was replicated in an independent cohort. According to the authors, the approach could potentially be generalized to other disease states and immunological phenotypes. In a later genetic analysis, fewer N-insertions in productive TCRs were reported among donors in an Asian-associated ancestry cluster than the roughly 640-donor mean. When HLA alleles, especially DR and DQ, strongly co-occurred, attributing TCR associations to individual alleles was difficult. The presence/absence analyses assumed that sequencing depth was roughly uniform across donors, and that assumption may not be true. In a later analysis, TCR association rates were found to vary across HLA loci, with the most associated TCRs seen for DRB1 alleles and the fewest for HLA-C alleles. In the study, about 150 TCR beta chains were listed as associated with cytomegalovirus. A further reported finding was that TCR beta sequences accurately predicted the HLA-A and HLA-B alleles for most subjects in the first cohort. While some public TCRs were present in many individuals, most TCR sequences turned up only very rarely across donors. In an earlier analysis of fewer than 700 of the donors, most TCR beta V segments appeared in productive rearrangements about 87% or about 30% of the time, broadly matching IMGT annotations. In vitro tests confirmed that a few of the cytomegalovirus-associated TCR beta chains recognize cytomegalovirus antigens. Linkage disequilibrium might explain the correlated functional status among segregating V segments, but an unknown experimental factor could not be ruled out. Most CMV-associated TCR beta chains appeared to be HLA-restricted in a later analysis, and the HLA associations seemed to be driven largely by CMV exposure. Fewer than 20 rarely observed V segments, including chromosome 9 orphons, were excluded from the earlier analysis of several hundred of the donors because counts were too low.

This clonotype was sampled from a male donor in good health and CMV-seropositive. Sequencing was carried out using PBMCs. The sequence joins TRBV15 to TRBJ2-3; 8 bases in the junction line up with TRBD2. The CDR3 region: CATSRGTAGAVDTQYF. The DNA reads as follows: TGTGCCACCAGCAGAGGTACAGCGGGAGCCGTAGATACGCAGTATTTT.